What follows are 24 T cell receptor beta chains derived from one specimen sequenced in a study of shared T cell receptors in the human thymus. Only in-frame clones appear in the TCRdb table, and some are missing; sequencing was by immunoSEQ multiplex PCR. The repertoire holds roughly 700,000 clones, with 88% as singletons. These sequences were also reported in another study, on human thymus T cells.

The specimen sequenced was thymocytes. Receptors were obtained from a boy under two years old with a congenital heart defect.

The CDR3 DNA is TGTGCCAGCAGTTACTGTCAGGGCCATAACTATGGCTACACCTTC. Translation: CASSYCQGHNYGYTF. The chain is built from TRBV6-7 and TRBJ1-2, with D possibly TRBD1 on 5 matching bases. TRBV6-7 is an ORF, with its function uncertain. The ends were cut back, 1 base at V and 1 base at J, with 10 bases in the middle. This CDR3 is built from 15 residues.

CDR3 loop: CASSDSTGKPNYGYTF. In nucleotides, the CDR3 is TGTGCCAGCAGTGATTCTACAGGGAAACCTAACTATGGCTACACCTTC. The rearrangement links TRBV25-1 to TRBJ1-2; a possible D gene is TRBD1 (6 bases). The CDR3 runs 16 residues. The germline CDR1 and CDR2 sequences are MGHDK and SYGVNS. V was pared by 3 bases and J by 0 bases, with 14 bases between.

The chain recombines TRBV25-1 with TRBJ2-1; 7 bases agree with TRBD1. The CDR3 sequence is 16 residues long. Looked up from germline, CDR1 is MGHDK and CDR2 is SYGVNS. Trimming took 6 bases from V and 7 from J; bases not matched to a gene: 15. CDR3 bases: TGTGCCAGCAGCGATAACAGGGGAAAAGGGGGAAATGAGCAGTTCTTC. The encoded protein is CASSDNRGKGGNEQFF.

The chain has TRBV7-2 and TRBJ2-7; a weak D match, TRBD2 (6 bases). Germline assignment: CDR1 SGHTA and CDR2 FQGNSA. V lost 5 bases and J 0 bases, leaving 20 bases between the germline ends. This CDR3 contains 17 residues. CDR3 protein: CASSPGRVAARSYEQYF. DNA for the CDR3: TGTGCCAGCAGCCCAGGAAGGGTAGCGGCACGCTCCTACGAGCAGTACTTC.

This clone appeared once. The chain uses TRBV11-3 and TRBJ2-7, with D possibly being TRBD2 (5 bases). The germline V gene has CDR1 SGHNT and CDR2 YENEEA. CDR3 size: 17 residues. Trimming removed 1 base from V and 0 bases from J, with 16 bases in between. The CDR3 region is CASSLGLTGSPSYEQYF. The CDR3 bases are TGTGCCAGCAGCTTAGGGCTGACGGGGAGTCCCTCCTACGAGCAGTACTTC.

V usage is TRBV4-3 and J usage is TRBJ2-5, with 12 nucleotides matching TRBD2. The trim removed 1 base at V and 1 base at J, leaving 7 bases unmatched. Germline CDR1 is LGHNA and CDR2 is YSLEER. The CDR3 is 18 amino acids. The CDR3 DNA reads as TGCGCCAGCAGCCAAGCCCCCGGGACTAGCGGGCCCCAAGAGACCCAGTACTTC. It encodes CASSQAPGTSGPQETQYF.

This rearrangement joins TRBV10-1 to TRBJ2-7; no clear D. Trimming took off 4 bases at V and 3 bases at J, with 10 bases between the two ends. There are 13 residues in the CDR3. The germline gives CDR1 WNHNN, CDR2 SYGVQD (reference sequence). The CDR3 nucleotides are TGCGCCAGCAGTGGTCTGTTAGTCTACGAGCAGTACTTC. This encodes CASSGLLVYEQYF.

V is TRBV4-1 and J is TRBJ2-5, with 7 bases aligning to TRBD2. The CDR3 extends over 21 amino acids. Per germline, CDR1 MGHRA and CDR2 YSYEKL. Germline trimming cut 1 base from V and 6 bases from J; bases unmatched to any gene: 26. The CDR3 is CASSQVRSGGIASGEGKTQYF. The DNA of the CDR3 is TGCGCCAGCAGCCAAGTAAGGTCCGGGGGAATCGCTAGCGGAGAGGGGAAGACCCAGTACTTC.

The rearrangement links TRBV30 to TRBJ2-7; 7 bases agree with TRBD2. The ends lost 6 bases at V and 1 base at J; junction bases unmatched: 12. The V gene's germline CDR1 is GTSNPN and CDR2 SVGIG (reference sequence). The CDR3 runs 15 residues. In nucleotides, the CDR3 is TGTGCCTGCCTTGGAATAGCGGGCGGGTCCTACGAGCAGTACTTC. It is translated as CACLGIAGGSYEQYF.

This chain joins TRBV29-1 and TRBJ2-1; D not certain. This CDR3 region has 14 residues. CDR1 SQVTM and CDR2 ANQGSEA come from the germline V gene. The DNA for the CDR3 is TGCAGTGTCTGGAGCCGACTCCTGGGCAATGAGCAGTTCTTC. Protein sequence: CSVWSRLLGNEQFF.

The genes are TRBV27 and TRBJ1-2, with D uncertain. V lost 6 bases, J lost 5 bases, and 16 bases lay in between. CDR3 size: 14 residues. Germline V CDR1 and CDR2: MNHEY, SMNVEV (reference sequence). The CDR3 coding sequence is TGTGCCAGCAGACCTGGGCCGGCTGGGTATGGCTACACCTTC. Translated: CASRPGPAGYGYTF.

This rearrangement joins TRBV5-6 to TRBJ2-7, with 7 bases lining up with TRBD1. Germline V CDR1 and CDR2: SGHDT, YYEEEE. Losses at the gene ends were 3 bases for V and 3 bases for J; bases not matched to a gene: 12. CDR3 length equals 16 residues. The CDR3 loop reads CASSSPIRDSIYEQYF. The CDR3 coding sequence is TGTGCCAGCAGCTCTCCCATCCGGGACAGCATCTACGAGCAGTACTTC.

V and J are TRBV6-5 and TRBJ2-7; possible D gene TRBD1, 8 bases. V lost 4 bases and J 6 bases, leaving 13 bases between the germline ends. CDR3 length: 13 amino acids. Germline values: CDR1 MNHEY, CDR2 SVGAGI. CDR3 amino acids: CASSSHRGGEQYF. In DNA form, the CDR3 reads TGTGCCAGCAGTTCACACAGGGGGGGCGAGCAGTACTTC.

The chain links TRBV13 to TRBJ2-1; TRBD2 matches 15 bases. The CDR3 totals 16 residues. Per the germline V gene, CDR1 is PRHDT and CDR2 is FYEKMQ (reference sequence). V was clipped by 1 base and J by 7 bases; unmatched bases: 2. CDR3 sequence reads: CASSLAGTSGRNEQFF. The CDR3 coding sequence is TGTGCCAGCAGCTTAGCCGGGACTAGCGGGAGGAATGAGCAGTTCTTC.

The CDR3 is CASSSGQKLFF. The CDR3 DNA follows: TGTGCCAGCAGCTCGGGACAGAAACTGTTTTTT. The gene calls are TRBV11-3 and TRBJ1-4; the match to TRBD1 covers 7 bases. Germline V gene data show CDR1 as SGHNT and CDR2 as YENEEA. This CDR3 spans 11 amino acids. V dropped 4 bases and J dropped 11; count of bases not matched to a gene: 1.

The CDR3 here is CAWSVSSGGQKNIQYF. The CDR3 DNA reads as TGTGCCTGGAGTGTATCTTCGGGCGGGCAAAAAAACATTCAGTACTTC. The rearrangement links TRBV30 to TRBJ2-4, with D possibly matching TRBD2 (5 bases). This CDR3 has 16 amino acids. Between the trimmed V and J ends, which lost 0 bases and 4 bases, there was a span of 16 bases. Germline lookup yields CDR1 GTSNPN and CDR2 SVGIG (reference sequence).

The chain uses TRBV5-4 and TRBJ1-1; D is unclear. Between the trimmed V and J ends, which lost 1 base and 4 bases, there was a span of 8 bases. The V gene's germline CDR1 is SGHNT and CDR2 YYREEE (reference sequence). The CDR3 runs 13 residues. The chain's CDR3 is CASSLNGATEAFF. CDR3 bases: TGTGCCAGCAGCTTGAACGGTGCCACTGAAGCTTTCTTT. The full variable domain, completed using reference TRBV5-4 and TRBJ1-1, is ETGVTQSPTHLIKTRGQQVTLRCSSQSGHNTVSWYQQALGQGPQFIFQYYREEENGRGNFPPRFSGLQFPNYSSELNVNALELDDSALYLCASSLNGATEAFFGQGTRLTVV.

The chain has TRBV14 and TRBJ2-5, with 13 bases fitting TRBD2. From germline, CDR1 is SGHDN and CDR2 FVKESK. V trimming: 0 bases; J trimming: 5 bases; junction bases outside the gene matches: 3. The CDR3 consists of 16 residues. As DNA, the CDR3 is TGTGCCAGCAGCCAAGAACTAGCGGGAGGGGACGAGACCCAGTACTTC. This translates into CASSQELAGGDETQYF.

The chain's CDR3 is CASSLRQDEDYEQYF. DNA of the CDR3: TGTGCCAGCAGTTTGCGACAGGACGAAGACTACGAGCAGTACTTC. This rearrangement joins TRBV28 to TRBJ2-7; the D gene is possibly TRBD1 (6 bases). The CDR3 has 15 residues. The V end lost 3 bases, the J end lost 3 bases, and 15 bases lay between the germline ends. Germline CDR1 MDHEN, CDR2 SYDVKM.

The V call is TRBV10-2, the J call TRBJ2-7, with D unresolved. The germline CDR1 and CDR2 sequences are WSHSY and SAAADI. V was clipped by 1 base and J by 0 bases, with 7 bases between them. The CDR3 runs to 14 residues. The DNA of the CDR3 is TGCGCCAGCAGTGAGTGGGCCCTCTCCTACGAGCAGTACTTC. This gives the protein CASSEWALSYEQYF.

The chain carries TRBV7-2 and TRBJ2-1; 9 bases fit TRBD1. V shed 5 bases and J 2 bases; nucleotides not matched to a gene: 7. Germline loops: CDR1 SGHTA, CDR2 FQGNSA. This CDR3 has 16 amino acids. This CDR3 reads CASSPEGQGPYNEQFF. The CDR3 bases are TGTGCCAGCAGCCCAGAGGGACAGGGTCCCTACAATGAGCAGTTCTTC.

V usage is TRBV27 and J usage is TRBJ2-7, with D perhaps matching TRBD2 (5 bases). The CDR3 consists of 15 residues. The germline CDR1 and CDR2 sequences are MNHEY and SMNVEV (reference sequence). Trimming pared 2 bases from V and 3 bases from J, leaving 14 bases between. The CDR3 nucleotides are TGTGCCAGCAGTTTAATCGCCGGGATAGACTACGAGCAGTACTTC. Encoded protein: CASSLIAGIDYEQYF.

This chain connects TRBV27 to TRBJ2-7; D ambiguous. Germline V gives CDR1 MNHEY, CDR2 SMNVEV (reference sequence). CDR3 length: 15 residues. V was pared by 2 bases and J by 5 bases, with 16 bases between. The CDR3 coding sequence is TGTGCCAGCAGTTTAGGGCTGCGTCGTAAGGACGAGCAGTACTTC. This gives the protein CASSLGLRRKDEQYF.

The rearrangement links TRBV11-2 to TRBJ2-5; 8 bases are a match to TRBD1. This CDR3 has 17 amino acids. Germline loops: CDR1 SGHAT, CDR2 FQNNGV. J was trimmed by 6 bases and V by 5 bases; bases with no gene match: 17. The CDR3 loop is CASSRGEFQGAVKTQYF. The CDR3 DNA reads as TGTGCCAGCAGCCGTGGCGAATTCCAGGGGGCTGTAAAGACCCAGTACTTC.